The 21 T cell receptor beta chains presented below share a single source sample, sequenced in a study of T cells in Graves' hyperthyroidism and ophthalmopathy. Researchers amplified the TCR beta CDR3 regions from RNA transcripts. In the first-round RT-PCR of the TCR CDR3, the HTBI primer set was used. TCRdb independently ran MiXCR on the multiplex PCR reads; one entry per CDR3 protein. The sample lists about 500,000 distinct CDR3 sequences; over 15% were seen once. The source material was blood. These receptors all stem from a woman under 30 with Graves' hyperthyroidism.

This clonotype was detected a few times. The rearrangement links TRBV11-3 to TRBJ2-1; D is perhaps TRBD1 or TRBD2 (6 bases each). V was pared by 2 bases and J by 7 bases, with 18 bases between. Germline CDR1 reads SGHNT; CDR2 reads YENEEA. The CDR3 is made up of 16 amino acids. The CDR3 DNA reads as TGTGCCAGCAGCTTATCGTTTAAAGGGGGGCCAAATGAGCAGTTCTTC. It is translated as CASSLSFKGGPNEQFF. The full variable domain, with the rest looked up from reference TRBV11-3 and TRBJ2-1, is EAGVVQSPRYKIIEKKQPVAFWCNPISGHNTLYWYLQNLGQGPELLIRYENEEAVDDSQLPKDRFSAERLKGVDSTLKIQPAELGDSAVYLCASSLSFKGGPNEQFFGPGTRLTVL.

This clonotype has ten or more counts. V gene TRBV29-1 combines with J gene TRBJ1-5, with 8 bases identical to TRBD1. The length of the CDR3 is 12 residues. Losses at the gene ends were 4 bases for V and 4 bases for J; bases not matched to a gene: 0. Germline-derived CDR1 and CDR2 are SQVTM and ANQGSEA. The CDR3 reads CSVGTGNQPQHF. CDR3 in DNA: TGCAGCGTTGGGACAGGGAATCAGCCCCAGCATTTT.

This clonotype was observed at least ten times. In nucleotides, the CDR3 is TGCGCCAGCAGCTTACCGGGACTCCGACATGAGCAGTTCTTC. Amino acids: CASSLPGLRHEQFF. The rearrangement uses TRBV5-1 and TRBJ2-1, with D possibly being TRBD2 (6 bases). V lost 2 bases and J lost 8, with 14 bases in between. CDR1 is SGHRS, CDR2 YFSETQ, per germline. The length of the CDR3 is 14 residues.

This clonotype has a handful of counts. This rearrangement joins TRBV5-6 to TRBJ2-2; D gene ambiguous. In germline, CDR1 is SGHDT, CDR2 YYEEEE. V lost 9 bases and J lost 2, with 11 bases in between. CDR3 length equals 13 residues. CDR3 DNA sequence: TGTGCCACCGGCCGAGGCAACACCGGGGAGCTGTTTTTT. It encodes CATGRGNTGELFF.

This clonotype appeared many times. The chain combines TRBV5-1 with TRBJ2-3; D is possibly TRBD1 (7 bases). The V end was cut by 6 bases, the J end by 2 bases, with 16 bases between. This CDR3 has 15 amino acids. Germline V gene data show CDR1 as SGHRS and CDR2 as YFSETQ. The DNA of the CDR3 is TGCGCCAGCACAAGGAGGGACAGAAACACAGATACGCAGTATTTT. It specifies CASTRRDRNTDTQYF.

This clonotype was found a few times. The chain combines TRBV7-3 with TRBJ1-1; tentative D call: TRBD1 (6 bases). Germline CDR1 reads SGHTA; CDR2 reads FQGTGA. This CDR3 has 16 amino acids. Trimming stripped 4 bases from V and 6 bases from J, with 21 bases between. This chain's CDR3 is CASSSSHGGELAEAFF. The DNA of the CDR3 is TGTGCCAGCAGCTCGTCGCATGGGGGCGAACTTGCTGAAGCTTTCTTT.

This rearrangement joins TRBV6-1 to TRBJ2-5, with D possibly being TRBD2 (5 bases). The V gene's germline CDR1 is MNHNS and CDR2 SASEGT. This CDR3 is 16 amino acids long. Trimming cost V 6 bases and J 4 bases, with 21 bases left between them. DNA of the CDR3: TGTGCCAGCAGCCAATATGAAGGCAGCCGGGGAGAGACCCAGTACTTC. Its translation is CASSQYEGSRGETQYF.

The table lists this clonotype with many counts. The rearrangement uses TRBV29-1 and TRBJ1-6; D possibly corresponds to TRBD1 (6 bases). With 5 bases removed from V and 3 bases from J, the gap between germline ends came to 8 bases. This CDR3 is 13 amino acids long. CDR1 and CDR2 (germline): SQVTM, ANQGSEA. CDR3 sequence reads: CSVQDSYNSPLHF. Here the CDR3 DNA reads TGCAGCGTTCAGGACAGCTATAATTCACCCCTCCACTTT.

The gene calls are TRBV20-1 and TRBJ2-2; TRBD1 or TRBD2 may be the D gene (5 bases each). V was clipped by 5 bases and J by 7 bases, with 14 bases between them. CDR3 length equals 13 residues. CDR1 and CDR2 (germline): DFQATT, SNEGSKA (reference sequence). The CDR3 reads CSAEDGAGGELFF. In DNA, the CDR3 is TGCAGTGCTGAGGACGGGGCCGGCGGGGAGCTGTTTTTT.

This clonotype was seen many times. The chain joins TRBV7-2 to TRBJ1-6; TRBD1 is a possible D gene (5 bases). In germline, CDR1 is SGHTA, CDR2 FQGNSA. The CDR3 is 14 residues long. V gave up 4 bases and J gave up 10 bases, with 14 bases separating them. CDR3 sequence (DNA): TGTGCCAGCAGCTCGGGGGGGATTGGGTCACCCCTCCACTTT. It specifies CASSSGGIGSPLHF.

This clonotype was counted between two and nine times. This chain joins TRBV28 and TRBJ1-4, with unresolved D. The CDR3 length is 15 residues. The V gene's germline CDR1 is MDHEN and CDR2 SYDVKM. V was trimmed by 6 bases and J by 5 bases, leaving 16 bases between them. The CDR3 reads CASSASESLNEKLFF. In DNA, the CDR3 is TGTGCCAGCAGCGCCTCAGAATCCTTAAATGAAAAACTGTTTTTT.

The chain uses TRBV24-1 and TRBJ2-1; 14 nucleotides line up with TRBD2. The trim removed 4 bases at V and 8 bases at J, leaving 6 bases unmatched. CDR1 and CDR2 from the germline V gene are KGHDR and SFDVKD. This CDR3 contains 16 residues. In DNA form, the CDR3 reads TGTGCCACCAGTGACCGACTAGCGGGAGGGCCTCATGAGCAGTTCTTC. It specifies CATSDRLAGGPHEQFF.

This clonotype was picked up a small number of times. The chain uses TRBV3-1 and TRBJ1-4; tentative D call: TRBD1 (5 bases). The CDR3 length is 17 residues. CDR1 and CDR2 from the germline V gene are LGHDT and YNNKEL (reference sequence). V was shortened by 2 bases and J by 8 bases, with 21 bases between the two germline ends. CDR3 protein: CASSQWGDLGTGEKLFF. The CDR3 nucleotides are TGTGCCAGCAGCCAATGGGGGGACCTAGGGACGGGAGAAAAACTGTTTTTT.

The chain combines TRBV19 with TRBJ1-4; 10 bases are shared with TRBD1. V dropped 5 bases and J dropped 7; count of bases not matched to a gene: 4. CDR1 and CDR2 from the germline V gene are LNHDA and SQIVND (reference sequence). This CDR3 has 14 residues. The CDR3 spells CASSARTGGEKLFF. CDR3 nucleotide sequence: TGTGCCAGTAGTGCGAGGACAGGGGGTGAAAAACTGTTTTTT.

A single count supports this clonotype. The chain has TRBV20-1 and TRBJ1-4; D not resolved. This CDR3 is 13 amino acids long. The ends were cut back, 2 bases at V and 8 bases at J, with 12 bases in the middle. Per germline, CDR1 DFQATT and CDR2 SNEGSKA (reference sequence). The CDR3 spells CSARRTSSEKLFF. As DNA, the CDR3 is TGCAGTGCTAGACGGACCAGCAGCGAAAAACTGTTTTTT.

The chain combines TRBV6-2 or TRBV6-3 with TRBJ2-1; 10 bases align to TRBD2. Looked up from germline, CDR1 is MNHEY and CDR2 is SVGEGT. The ends lost 6 bases at V and 12 bases at J; junction bases unmatched: 17. The CDR3 sequence is 16 residues long. The CDR3 coding sequence is TGTGCCAGCAGCAGATTAACTAGCGGGGCTCTCCGTGGGCAGTTCTTC. This sequence encodes CASSRLTSGALRGQFF.

The V gene is TRBV2, the J gene TRBJ1-3, with D unclear. The germline V gene encodes CDR1 SNHLY and CDR2 FYNNEI. V gave up 7 bases and J gave up 1 base, with 11 bases separating them. There are 14 residues in the CDR3. The CDR3 sequence is CASNGESSGNTIYF. CDR3 in DNA: TGTGCCAGCAATGGGGAATCTTCTGGAAACACCATATATTTT.

This clonotype showed up just a few times. The genes are TRBV19 and TRBJ1-6; 8 bases match TRBD1. This CDR3 has 17 amino acids. Trimming took 2 bases from V and 2 from J; bases not matched to a gene: 5. Germline CDR1 LNHDA, CDR2 SQIVND (reference sequence). This chain's CDR3 is CASSIPRGPTYNSPLHF. The CDR3 DNA is TGTGCCAGTAGTATACCCAGGGGGCCAACCTATAATTCACCCCTCCACTTT.

J is TRBJ2-7 and V is TRBV27; the D gene is possibly TRBD2 (6 bases). Germline V lookup: CDR1 MNHEY, CDR2 SMNVEV (reference sequence). V was pared by 3 bases and J by 3 bases, with 15 bases between. The CDR3 is 15 amino acids. The CDR3 spells CASSLEGGFRYEQYF. DNA for the CDR3: TGTGCCAGCAGTTTGGAAGGAGGGTTTCGCTACGAGCAGTACTTC.

This clonotype was counted a few times. V is TRBV7-9 and J is TRBJ1-6, with 9 bases fitting TRBD1. The CDR3 has 15 amino acids. Germline V gene lookup returns CDR1 SEHNR and CDR2 FQNEAQ (reference sequence). V trimming: 1 base; J trimming: 7 bases; junction bases outside the gene matches: 2. This CDR3 reads CASSLGTGENSPLHF. As DNA, the CDR3 is TGTGCCAGCAGCTTAGGGACAGGGGAGAATTCACCCCTCCACTTT.

At least ten counts were recorded for this clonotype. The chain joins TRBV27 to TRBJ2-7; 12 nucleotides agree with TRBD2. The V gene's germline CDR1 is MNHEY and CDR2 SMNVEV (reference sequence). This CDR3 has 14 residues. The V gene end was trimmed by 9 bases and the J gene end by 5 bases; junction bases not matched to a gene: 8. CDR3 DNA sequence: TGTGCCAGGGGCGGACTAGCGGGGTCCCACGAGCAGTACTTC. As protein: CARGGLAGSHEQYF.